Listed below are T cell receptor beta chains from one sample, sequenced in a study of shared clonotypes between healthy human individuals. Repertoires were generated with immunoSEQ multiplex PCR, while TCRdb's copy carries only in-frame clones and drops some. Of about 450,000 clones detected, roughly 80% appear once; the ten largest clones hold under 15%. The source material was PBMCs. These receptors all come from a woman aged 40 to 49 in good health. Some clones in this sample may be carry-over from other donors' samples. CDR3s include the opening cysteine and the closing phenylalanine or tryptophan. The order of the fields is clone size, V gene, CDR3 protein. Not all rows give a size; the values are once, few, many and, for expanded clones, a class.

.,TRBV11-2,CASSVERSTDTQYF
.,TRBV19,CASSTLRHGGNEQFF
.,TRBV18,CASSPPEGGPLNTEAFF
.,TRBV10-3,CAISPGTSGSLEQFF
.,TRBV23-1,CASSQPLGWTDTQYF
many,TRBV7-2,CASSLVRVGTGELFF
.,TRBV28,CASSRKTGASTDTQYF
.,TRBV6-5,CASSYSHGQGGGYTF
.,TRBV6-1,CASSENVNTEAFF
.,TRBV18,CASSRELSVSYEQYF
once,TRBV19,CASSEGGNTIYF
once,TRBV4-1,CASSQVYGSSLNEQFF
.,TRBV19,CASSPLSGRGTDTQYF
.,TRBV5-5,CASRRRPDETQYF
once,TRBV7-9,CASSLGPHEQFF
.,TRBV13,CASSLGGRAFHEQYF
.,TRBV7-7,CASSLGLAGGLETQYF
.,TRBV30,CAWSVGTQISYEQYF
.,TRBV10-2,CASHRDQNTDTQYF
.,TRBV28,CASSPPSLRQYF
.,TRBV30,CAWTGLYGYTF
.,TRBV6-5,CASGFATGVNEQFF
once,TRBV4-1,CASSQELGGARVPGYTF
few,TRBV18,CASSPNRHMNTEAFF
few,TRBV12-5,CASGLGKGLVSDEQFF
many,TRBV28,CATKPDRAGYTF
.,TRBV6-5,CASSTNFVSYNEQFF